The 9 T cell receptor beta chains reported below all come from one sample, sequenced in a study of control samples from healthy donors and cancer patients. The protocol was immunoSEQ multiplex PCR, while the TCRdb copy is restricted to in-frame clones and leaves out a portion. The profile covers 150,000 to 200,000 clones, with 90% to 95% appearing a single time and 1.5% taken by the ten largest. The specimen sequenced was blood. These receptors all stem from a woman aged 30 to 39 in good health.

CDR3 DNA sequence: TGCGCCAGCAGCTTGGAGTGGGGGGGCCGGAATGAGCAGTTCTTC. Protein sequence: CASSLEWGGRNEQFF. This chain links TRBV5-1 with TRBJ2-1; TRBD2 might be the D (7 bases). V was clipped by 0 bases and J by 7 bases, with 14 bases between them. Germline V gene data show CDR1 as SGHRS and CDR2 as YFSETQ. CDR3 length: 15 amino acids.

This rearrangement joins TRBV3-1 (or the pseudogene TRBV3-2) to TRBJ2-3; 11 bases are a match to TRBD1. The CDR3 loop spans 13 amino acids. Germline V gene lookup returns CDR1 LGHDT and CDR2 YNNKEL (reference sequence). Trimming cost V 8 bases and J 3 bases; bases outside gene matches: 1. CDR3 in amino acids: CASGDRGTDTQYF. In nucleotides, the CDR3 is TGTGCCAGCGGGGACAGGGGGACAGATACGCAGTATTTT.

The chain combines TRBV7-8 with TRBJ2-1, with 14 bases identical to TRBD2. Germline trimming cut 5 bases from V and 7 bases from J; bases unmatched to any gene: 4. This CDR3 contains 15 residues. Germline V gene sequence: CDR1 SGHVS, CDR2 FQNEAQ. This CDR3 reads CASSKGLAGVNEQFF. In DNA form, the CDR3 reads TGTGCCAGCAGCAAGGGACTAGCGGGAGTAAATGAGCAGTTCTTC.

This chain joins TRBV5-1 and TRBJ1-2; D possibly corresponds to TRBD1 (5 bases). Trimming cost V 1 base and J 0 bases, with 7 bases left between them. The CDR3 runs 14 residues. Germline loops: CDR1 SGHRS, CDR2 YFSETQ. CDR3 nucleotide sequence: TGCGCCAGCAGCTTGACAGGCGCTAACTATGGCTACACCTTC. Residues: CASSLTGANYGYTF.

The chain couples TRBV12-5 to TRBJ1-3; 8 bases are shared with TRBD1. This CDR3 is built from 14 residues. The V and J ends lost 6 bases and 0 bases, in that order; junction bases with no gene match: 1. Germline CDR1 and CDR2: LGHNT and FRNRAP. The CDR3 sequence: CASGTGGSGNTIYF. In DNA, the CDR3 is TGTGCTAGTGGAACAGGGGGCTCTGGAAACACCATATATTTT.

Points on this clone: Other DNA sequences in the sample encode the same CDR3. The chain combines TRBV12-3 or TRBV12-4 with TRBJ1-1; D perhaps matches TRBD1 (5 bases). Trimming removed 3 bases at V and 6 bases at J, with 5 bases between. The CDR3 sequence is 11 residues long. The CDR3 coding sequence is TGTGCCAGCAGTTTGGGGCCTGAAGCTTTCTTT. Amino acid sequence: CASSLGPEAFF.

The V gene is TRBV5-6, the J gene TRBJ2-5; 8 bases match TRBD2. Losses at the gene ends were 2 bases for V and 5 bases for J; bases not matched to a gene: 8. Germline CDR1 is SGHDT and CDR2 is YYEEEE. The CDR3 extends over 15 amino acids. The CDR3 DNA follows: TGTGCCAGCAGCTTCAGCGGGAGTAGAGCGGAGACCCAGTACTTC. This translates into CASSFSGSRAETQYF. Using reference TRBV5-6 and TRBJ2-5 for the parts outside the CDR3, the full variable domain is DAGVTQSPTHLIKTRGQQVTLRCSPKSGHDTVSWYQQALGQGPQFIFQYYEEEERQRGNFPDRFSGHQFPNYSSELNVNALLLGDSALYLCASSFSGSRAETQYFGPGTRLLVL.

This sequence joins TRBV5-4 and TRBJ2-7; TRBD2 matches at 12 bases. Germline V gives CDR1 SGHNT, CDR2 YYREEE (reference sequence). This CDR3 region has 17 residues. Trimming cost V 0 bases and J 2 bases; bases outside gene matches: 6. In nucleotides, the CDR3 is TGTGCCAGCAGCTTGGTCGGACTAGCGGGGTCTCCCTACGAGCAGTACTTC. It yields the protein CASSLVGLAGSPYEQYF.

CDR3 DNA: TGTGCCAGCAGTTTAGGTCAGAATGAAAAACTGTTTTTT. Protein sequence: CASSLGQNEKLFF. The rearrangement uses TRBV28 and TRBJ1-4; D gene unclear. Germline CDR1 is MDHEN and CDR2 is SYDVKM. With 2 bases removed from V and 5 bases from J, the gap between germline ends came to 6 bases. This CDR3 has 13 amino acids.